The entry that follows covers one TCR beta chain sequence. The data were obtained in a study of blood T cell repertoires in COVID-19. Study-wide context: Italy, Spain and the United States were the sources of the convalescent and acute COVID-19 samples. PBMCs, B-cell-depleted T cells, or T cells provided the cDNA or gDNA that made up the material.

V dropped 4 bases and J dropped 1 base, with 16 bases sitting between them. This CDR3 has 16 amino acids. CDR1 is MNHNS and CDR2 is SASEGT in the germline V gene. Assay: immunoSEQ multiplex PCR; the TCRdb copy retains only in-frame clones and omits some. The table includes about 280,000 clones, roughly 85% detected once. Sequenced: peripheral blood. This chain joins TRBV6-1 and TRBJ1-1; D not certain. This TCR derives from a human donor in a cohort sampled during active COVID-19. CDR3: CASSVVSGERNTEAFF. CDR3 DNA sequence: TGTGCCAGCAGTGTGGTTTCGGGAGAAAGGAACACTGAAGCTTTCTTT.